This TCR beta chain was captured by sequencing in a study of shared clonotypes between healthy human individuals. Sequencing was at deep level. Several immunoSEQ plates held equal portions of the genomic DNA taken from each subset. Authors' data handling: Junction-only sequences without quality scores came from ImmunoSEQ, so filtering differed. The method was immunoSEQ multiplex PCR; TCRdb's version includes in-frame clones alone and lacks a portion of them. D and trimming come from the DNA, and the V and J calls and clone size come from that table. The repertoire includes under 1,100,000 clones, around 75% of them detected once, and approximately 1.5% sits in the top ten. The junction had 12 bases not matched to a gene; V was cut back by 5 bases and J by 9 bases. This CDR3 comprises 16 residues. Looked up from germline, CDR1 is SGHAT and CDR2 is FQNNGV.

This chain links TRBV11-2 with TRBJ1-6; 8 nucleotides line up with TRBD1. The receptor was derived from a man between 18 and 35 years old in good health. The source material was memory CD4+ T cells sorted from blood. Subset specified: CD45RA-negative fraction. CDR3 nucleotides: TGTGCCAGCAGCCAGAGTCAGGGGGCATCTGGTTCACCCCTCCACTTT. This encodes CASSQSQGASGSPLHF.